A single sample is the source of the 10 T cell receptor beta chains below, sequenced in a study of T cell responses to AZD1222 COVID-19 vaccine. Profiling relied on immunoSEQ multiplex PCR, and the TCRdb table lists in-frame clones only, not all of them. The sample has 140,000 to 150,000 clones, roughly nine tenths seen once; the top ten hold 1.6%. The sequencing here drew on peripheral blood, taken on day 0 of AZD1222 vaccination. These receptors were collected from an adult in good health.

J is TRBJ1-1 and V is TRBV6-5, with D possibly being TRBD1 (6 bases). The V and J ends lost 6 bases and 5 bases respectively, with 13 bases between them. Germline loops: CDR1 MNHEY, CDR2 SVGAGI. There are 13 residues in the CDR3. The CDR3, as DNA: TGTGCCAGCAGCCCCAGGGGAGGGACTGAAGCTTTCTTT. Translated: CASSPRGGTEAFF.

The sample holds a few counts of this clone. The gene calls are TRBV14 and TRBJ2-3; D gene uncertain. The CDR3 totals 14 residues. The germline V gene has CDR1 SGHDN and CDR2 FVKESK. V was shortened by 1 base and J by 9 bases, with 14 bases between the two germline ends. The CDR3 coding sequence is TGTGCCAGCAGCCAAGGGGTCCGTTCGATGACGCAGTATTTT. The encoded protein is CASSQGVRSMTQYF.

The CDR3 reads CASSLVRSNYGYTF. The CDR3 DNA reads TGTGCCAGCAGTTTAGTTCGGAGTAACTATGGCTACACCTTC. The V and J genes are TRBV28 and TRBJ1-2, with unresolved D. This CDR3 is built from 14 residues. The V gene's germline CDR1 is MDHEN and CDR2 SYDVKM. Trimming cost V 2 bases and J 1 base, with 8 bases left between them.

This sequence joins TRBV5-1 and TRBJ1-5, with D unresolved. The germline CDR1 and CDR2 sequences are SGHRS and YFSETQ. This CDR3 has 13 residues. Trimming removed 4 bases at V and 7 bases at J, with 12 bases between. CDR3 nucleotides: TGCGCCAGCAGCCGGACCCCAAGCCAGCCCCAGCATTTT. Translation gives CASSRTPSQPQHF.

The rearrangement joins TRBV6-4 to TRBJ1-3; D possibly corresponds to TRBD1 (6 bases). This CDR3 is built from 15 residues. Per germline, CDR1 MRHNA and CDR2 SNTAGT. V was cut by 2 bases and J by 7 bases, with 15 bases left in between. CDR3 sequence (DNA): TGTGCCAGCAGTGACCCCGGGACATGGGGGAACACCATATATTTT. Amino acids: CASSDPGTWGNTIYF.

The chain couples TRBV7-7 to TRBJ2-3; possible D gene TRBD1, 6 bases. The V end lost 11 bases, the J end lost 0 bases, and 12 bases lay between the germline ends. The CDR3 is 13 residues long. The germline CDR1 and CDR2 sequences are SSHAT and FNYEAQ (reference sequence). The CDR3 bases are TGTGCCGCCTACAGGGCTAGCACAGATACGCAGTATTTT. It yields the protein CAAYRASTDTQYF.

V is TRBV5-4 and J is TRBJ2-7, with 9 bases lining up with TRBD1. Per germline, CDR1 SGHNT and CDR2 YYREEE (reference sequence). J gave up 4 bases and V 6 bases, and 5 bases lay outside the gene matches. This CDR3 is 13 amino acids long. The CDR3 region has the DNA TGTGCCAGCAACGGACAGGGGTTGTACGAGCAGTACTTC. Translation gives CASNGQGLYEQYF.

The gene calls are TRBV2 and TRBJ1-4, with D tentatively TRBD1 (5 bases). Germline lookup yields CDR1 SNHLY and CDR2 FYNNEI. V lost 5 bases, J lost 6 bases, and 19 bases lay in between. CDR3 length equals 16 residues. In nucleotides, the CDR3 is TGTGCCAGCAGTCCCGCTGGGGGGGGAGGCGATGAAAAACTGTTTTTT. It specifies CASSPAGGGGDEKLFF.

The chain is built from TRBV4-1 and TRBJ2-2; D assignment may be TRBD1 or TRBD2 (6 bases each). Germline assignment: CDR1 MGHRA and CDR2 YSYEKL. This CDR3 is 13 amino acids long. Trimming pared 6 bases from V and 5 bases from J, leaving 10 bases between. CDR3 region: CASRRGETGELFF. The CDR3 nucleotides are TGCGCCAGCAGGAGGGGGGAAACCGGGGAGCTGTTTTTT.

The genes are TRBV4-1 and TRBJ2-6; TRBD1 might be the D (5 bases). This CDR3 is built from 16 residues. V lost 5 bases and J lost 4, with 15 bases in between. In germline, CDR1 is MGHRA, CDR2 YSYEKL. CDR3 sequence reads: CASSSNRLLGANVLTF. The CDR3 DNA is TGCGCCAGCAGCTCCAACAGGTTACTGGGGGCCAACGTCCTGACTTTC.